This TCR beta chain is drawn from a study of human T cells and chemical hapten exposure. Study summary: Yields of TCR per sample differed, chiefly owing to small differences in pooled library volume. General observations from the study: Sensitization with DPC brought no change to TCRs above 1 in 1000 in frequency.

Time point here: healthy volunteer bleed at 6 weeks. The starting material, unfractionated whole blood, was used for total RNA extraction. In the library, unique molecular identifiers were attached to individual cDNA molecules. One entry per CDR3 protein results from TCRdb running MiXCR on the RACE reads. This sample yields about 77,000 distinct CDR3 sequences, of which about 8.6% are seen a single time; roughly 1.5% belongs to the top ten. There are a few counts of this clonotype. Its matching antigen is unknown. Looked up from germline, CDR1 is MNHEY and CDR2 is SVGEGT. CDR3 length: 13 residues. Deletions cut 2 bases from V and 2 bases from J, with 6 bases between.

The chain employs TRBV6-2 or TRBV6-3 and TRBJ1-1; D is ambiguous. The sequenced sample consisted of whole blood. This receptor was identified in a female donor in good health. Some clones in this sample may be carry-over from other donors' samples. In DNA form, the CDR3 reads TGTGCCAGCAGTTACAGCGCCAACACTGAAGCTTTCTTT. Translation: CASSYSANTEAFF.